This is a list of T cell receptor beta chains from one sample in a study of OX40 agonist ivuxolimab in advanced cancers. TCRdb keeps only in-frame clones here, not all; method: immunoSEQ multiplex PCR. This table holds over 9,000 clones, roughly 77% found once. Sequences were derived from CD4+ or CD8+ T cells sorted from blood, sampled in a trial of the OX40 agonist ivuxolimab. These receptors all come from an adult with an advanced solid tumor such as melanoma, head and neck, liver or kidney cancer. Each CDR3 is given with its conserved first and last residue. The order of the fields is J gene, V gene, D gene, CDR3 length, clone size, CDR3 protein, CDR3 DNA. A D gene is named only where the DNA matches it firmly. Clone size appears in some rows only: once, few, many, or a class for an expanded clone.

j_gene: TRBJ2-2; v_gene: TRBV27; d_gene: .; len: 14; abundance: .; CDR3aa: CASSLIPNTGELFF; CDR3nt: TGTGCCAGCAGTTTGATACCTAACACCGGGGAGCTGTTTTTT
j_gene: TRBJ1-1; v_gene: TRBV11-3; d_gene: .; len: 17; abundance: .; CDR3aa: CASTRSGRGPLNTEAFF; CDR3nt: TGTGCCAGCACCCGTAGTGGACGCGGGCCGCTGAACACTGAAGCTTTCTTT
j_gene: TRBJ2-5; v_gene: TRBV27; d_gene: TRBD1; len: 13; abundance: .; CDR3aa: CASSNYRGWTQYF; CDR3nt: TGTGCCAGCAGTAACTACAGGGGTTGGACCCAGTACTTC
j_gene: TRBJ2-6; v_gene: TRBV27; d_gene: .; len: 14; abundance: .; CDR3aa: CASSFLSGANVLTF; CDR3nt: TGTGCCAGCAGTTTCCTCTCTGGGGCCAACGTCCTGACTTTC
j_gene: TRBJ2-3; v_gene: TRBV6-1; d_gene: TRBD2; len: 15; abundance: .; CDR3aa: CASSGTSGGSDTQYF; CDR3nt: TGTGCCAGCAGTGGGACTAGCGGGGGCTCAGATACGCAGTATTTT
j_gene: TRBJ2-1; v_gene: TRBV6-5; d_gene: TRBD1; len: 14; abundance: .; CDR3aa: CASSPGTGYNEQFF; CDR3nt: TGTGCCAGCAGCCCCGGGACAGGCTACAATGAGCAGTTCTTC
j_gene: TRBJ2-7; v_gene: TRBV7-3; d_gene: TRBD2; len: 14; abundance: once; CDR3aa: CASSSGLAGEEQYF; CDR3nt: TGTGCCAGCAGCTCGGGACTAGCGGGAGAAGAGCAGTACTTC
j_gene: TRBJ2-1; v_gene: TRBV6-1; d_gene: .; len: 14; abundance: .; CDR3aa: CASPDRPPYNEQFF; CDR3nt: TGTGCCAGCCCTGACAGACCTCCCTACAATGAGCAGTTCTTC
j_gene: TRBJ1-3; v_gene: TRBV7-9; d_gene: .; len: 17; abundance: .; CDR3aa: CASSFSSTLYSGNTIYF; CDR3nt: TGTGCCAGCAGCTTTTCATCCACCTTGTACTCTGGAAACACCATATATTTT
j_gene: TRBJ2-1; v_gene: TRBV5-1; d_gene: TRBD2; len: 14; abundance: .; CDR3aa: CASSSGLASNEQFF; CDR3nt: TGCGCCAGCAGCTCGGGACTAGCGTCCAATGAGCAGTTCTTC
j_gene: TRBJ2-1; v_gene: TRBV2; d_gene: .; len: 14; abundance: .; CDR3aa: CASMAIAGRNEQFF; CDR3nt: TGTGCCAGCATGGCTATCGCTGGACGCAATGAGCAGTTCTTC
j_gene: TRBJ2-2; v_gene: TRBV7-9; d_gene: TRBD2; len: 15; abundance: few; CDR3aa: CASSPEGRGTGELFF; CDR3nt: TGTGCCAGCAGCCCCGAGGGGCGGGGGACCGGGGAGCTGTTTTTT
j_gene: TRBJ2-7; v_gene: TRBV19; d_gene: TRBD2; len: 14; abundance: .; CDR3aa: CASNSGLAGGEQYF; CDR3nt: TGTGCCAGTAACTCAGGACTAGCGGGTGGCGAGCAGTACTTC
j_gene: TRBJ1-1; v_gene: TRBV27; d_gene: .; len: 15; abundance: .; CDR3aa: CASSFGIPAFTEAFF; CDR3nt: TGTGCCAGCAGTTTTGGGATTCCAGCGTTCACTGAAGCTTTCTTT
j_gene: TRBJ1-4; v_gene: TRBV28; d_gene: .; len: 13; abundance: once; CDR3aa: CASSELTNEKLFF; CDR3nt: TGTGCCAGCTCCGAACTCACTAATGAAAAACTGTTTTTT
j_gene: TRBJ2-7; v_gene: TRBV6-5; d_gene: TRBD2; len: 15; abundance: .; CDR3aa: CASSYTGLAVYEQYF; CDR3nt: TGTGCCAGCAGTTACACGGGACTAGCGGTCTACGAGCAGTACTTC
j_gene: TRBJ2-6; v_gene: TRBV27; d_gene: .; len: 15; abundance: .; CDR3aa: CASSYGSSGANVLTF; CDR3nt: TGTGCCAGCAGTTATGGCAGCTCTGGGGCCAACGTCCTGACTTTC
j_gene: TRBJ1-5; v_gene: TRBV4-1; d_gene: .; len: 13; abundance: .; CDR3aa: CASSQDSNQPQHF; CDR3nt: TGCGCCAGCAGCCAAGATAGCAATCAGCCCCAGCATTTT
j_gene: TRBJ1-1; v_gene: TRBV7-9; d_gene: TRBD1; len: 14; abundance: few; CDR3aa: CASSWDRMNTEAFF; CDR3nt: TGTGCCAGCAGCTGGGACAGGATGAACACTGAAGCTTTCTTT
j_gene: TRBJ2-1; v_gene: TRBV7-9; d_gene: .; len: 13; abundance: .; CDR3aa: CALVSGGSYEQFF; CDR3nt: TGTGCCCTAGTGTCAGGCGGTAGTTATGAGCAGTTCTTC
j_gene: TRBJ2-2; v_gene: TRBV9; d_gene: TRBD1; len: 17; abundance: .; CDR3aa: CASSVGNRGLNTGELFF; CDR3nt: TGTGCCAGCAGCGTAGGGAACAGGGGGTTAAACACCGGGGAGCTGTTTTTT
j_gene: TRBJ2-2; v_gene: TRBV11-2; d_gene: .; len: 18; abundance: few; CDR3aa: CASSTSDRPKMNTGELFF; CDR3nt: TGTGCCAGCAGCACCTCGGACAGACCCAAGATGAACACCGGGGAGCTGTTTTTT
j_gene: TRBJ1-1; v_gene: TRBV11-2; d_gene: TRBD1; len: 16; abundance: .; CDR3aa: CASSSNRGLRYAEAFF; CDR3nt: TGTGCCAGCAGCTCTAACAGGGGGCTGAGATACGCTGAAGCTTTCTTT
j_gene: TRBJ2-7; v_gene: TRBV5-4; d_gene: TRBD1; len: 16; abundance: .; CDR3aa: CASSLVGQGRTYEQYF; CDR3nt: TGTGCCAGCAGCTTGGTGGGACAGGGGCGAACCTACGAGCAGTACTTC
j_gene: TRBJ2-7; v_gene: TRBV10-2; d_gene: TRBD2; len: 13; abundance: .; CDR3aa: CASEAAGVYEQYF; CDR3nt: TGCGCCAGCGAAGCGGCGGGAGTCTACGAGCAGTACTTC
j_gene: TRBJ1-4; v_gene: TRBV2; d_gene: .; len: 14; abundance: .; CDR3aa: CASRKNTDNEKLFF; CDR3nt: TGTGCCAGCCGTAAAAATACAGATAATGAAAAACTGTTTTTT
j_gene: TRBJ2-1; v_gene: TRBV15; d_gene: TRBD2; len: 13; abundance: few; CDR3aa: CATRLAGQNEQFF; CDR3nt: TGTGCCACCAGACTAGCGGGCCAGAATGAGCAGTTCTTC
j_gene: TRBJ1-2; v_gene: TRBV27; d_gene: .; len: 15; abundance: few; CDR3aa: CASSRRPVGNYGYTF; CDR3nt: TGTGCCAGCAGTCGTCGACCAGTGGGTAACTATGGCTACACCTTC
j_gene: TRBJ1-1; v_gene: TRBV7-9; d_gene: .; len: 15; abundance: .; CDR3aa: CASSFAGHLNTEAFF; CDR3nt: TGTGCCAGCAGCTTCGCGGGACACCTGAACACTGAAGCTTTCTTT
j_gene: TRBJ1-4; v_gene: TRBV10-3; d_gene: .; len: 16; abundance: few; CDR3aa: CAISEWLTKRNEKLFF; CDR3nt: TGTGCCATCAGTGAGTGGCTCACCAAAAGGAATGAAAAACTGTTTTTT
j_gene: TRBJ1-1; v_gene: TRBV7-6; d_gene: .; len: 12; abundance: once; CDR3aa: CASSLSGTEAFF; CDR3nt: TGTGCCAGCAGCTTATCCGGGACAGAAGCTTTCTTT
j_gene: TRBJ1-1; v_gene: TRBV2; d_gene: .; len: 13; abundance: .; CDR3aa: CASTRSVNTEAFF; CDR3nt: TGTGCCAGCACGCGGTCGGTGAACACTGAAGCTTTCTTT
j_gene: TRBJ1-1; v_gene: TRBV5-1; d_gene: TRBD1; len: 15; abundance: .; CDR3aa: CASSFTGAGGTEAFF; CDR3nt: TGCGCCAGCAGCTTTACCGGGGCAGGGGGGACTGAAGCTTTCTTT
j_gene: TRBJ1-5; v_gene: TRBV5-4; d_gene: .; len: 13; abundance: .; CDR3aa: CASSLEVGQPQHF; CDR3nt: TGTGCCAGCAGCTTGGAGGTAGGTCAGCCCCAGCATTTT
j_gene: TRBJ1-6; v_gene: TRBV5-4; d_gene: TRBD1; len: 15; abundance: large; CDR3aa: CASSSTGGGYSPLHF; CDR3nt: TGTGCCAGCAGTTCAACAGGGGGCGGTTATTCACCCCTCCACTTT
j_gene: TRBJ2-7; v_gene: TRBV27; d_gene: TRBD1; len: 14; abundance: .; CDR3aa: CASSPGTGGHEQYF; CDR3nt: TGTGCCAGCAGTCCCGGGACAGGGGGCCACGAGCAGTACTTC
j_gene: TRBJ2-5; v_gene: TRBV11-2; d_gene: TRBD1; len: 15; abundance: medium-sized; CDR3aa: CASSTRDRGQETQYF; CDR3nt: TGTGCCAGCAGCACCCGGGACAGGGGGCAAGAGACCCAGTACTTC
j_gene: TRBJ2-1; v_gene: TRBV7-3; d_gene: .; len: 14; abundance: .; CDR3aa: CASSPNALSGEQFF; CDR3nt: TGTGCCAGCAGCCCCAACGCCCTTAGCGGTGAGCAGTTCTTC
j_gene: TRBJ2-3; v_gene: TRBV7-6; d_gene: .; len: 16; abundance: .; CDR3aa: CATLPSGHPGTDTQYF; CDR3nt: TGTGCCACCTTGCCATCTGGACACCCCGGCACAGATACGCAGTATTTT
j_gene: TRBJ1-5; v_gene: TRBV7-8; d_gene: .; len: 13; abundance: .; CDR3aa: CATNKGGVGPQHF; CDR3nt: TGTGCCACCAACAAGGGGGGAGTGGGGCCCCAGCATTTT
j_gene: TRBJ2-5; v_gene: TRBV7-6; d_gene: TRBD1; len: 17; abundance: .; CDR3aa: CASSQTMRGPGAETQYF; CDR3nt: TGTGCCAGCAGCCAAACAATGAGGGGGCCGGGTGCAGAGACCCAGTACTTC
j_gene: TRBJ1-2; v_gene: TRBV12-5; d_gene: TRBD1; len: 19; abundance: .; CDR3aa: CASGLKTGTGGPLNYGYTF; CDR3nt: TGTGCTAGTGGATTAAAAACCGGGACAGGGGGCCCTCTGAACTATGGCTACACCTTC